The 29 T cell receptor beta chains given below trace back to one sample, sequenced in a study of blood T cell repertoires in COVID-19. Here immunoSEQ multiplex PCR was the method, and the copy in TCRdb shows in-frame clones only, minus some. The sample lists about 260,000 clones; about 87% were seen once. Sequencing used peripheral blood. The receptor set was obtained from a man between 60 and 70 years old who had recovered from COVID-19.

This chain joins TRBV19 and TRBJ2-1; 15 bases align to TRBD2. Per germline, CDR1 LNHDA and CDR2 SQIVND (reference sequence). This CDR3 comprises 20 residues. Trimming removed 0 bases from V and 4 bases from J; junction bases left unmatched: 10. In DNA, the CDR3 is TGTGCCAGTAGTATAGATTACGGGACTAGCGGGGGGCGCCATTACAATGAGCAGTTCTTC. This translates into CASSIDYGTSGGRHYNEQFF. Full variable domain (missing parts from reference TRBV19 and TRBJ2-1): DGGITQSPKYLFRKEGQNVTLSCEQNLNHDAMYWYRQDPGQGLRLIYYSQIVNDFQKGDIAEGYSVSREKKESFPLTVTSAQKNPTAFYLCASSIDYGTSGGRHYNEQFFGPGTRLTVL.

This chain joins TRBV5-1 and TRBJ1-4; D is unresolved. This CDR3 spans 16 amino acids. V lost 0 bases and J lost 0, with 9 bases in between. The germline gives CDR1 SGHRS, CDR2 YFSETQ. The CDR3, as DNA: TGCGCCAGCAGCTTGGCCCCTAGTGCAACTAATGAAAAACTGTTTTTT. Its translation is CASSLAPSATNEKLFF. The full variable domain, in which reference TRBV5-1 and TRBJ1-4 provide the parts outside the CDR3, is KAGVTQTPRYLIKTRGQQVTLSCSPISGHRSVSWYQQTPGQGLQFLFEYFSETQRNKGNFPGRFSGRQFSNSRSEMNVSTLELGDSALYLCASSLAPSATNEKLFFGSGTQLSVL.

This chain connects TRBV6-1 to TRBJ2-2, with D possibly matching TRBD2 (6 bases). The CDR3 has 16 amino acids. V was trimmed by 4 bases and J by 3 bases, leaving 15 bases between them. Germline V gene sequence: CDR1 MNHNS, CDR2 SASEGT. The CDR3 protein is CASSGGGKGYTGELFF. The CDR3 nucleotides read TGTGCCAGCAGTGGTGGGGGGAAGGGGTACACCGGGGAGCTGTTTTTT.

This clone was detected only once. The chain links TRBV10-1 to TRBJ1-5; possible D gene TRBD1, 6 bases. Germline loops: CDR1 WNHNN, CDR2 SYGVQD (reference sequence). The V end lost 3 bases, the J end lost 6 bases, and 9 bases lay between the germline ends. The CDR3 is 13 residues long. The chain's CDR3 is CASSDRGFQPQHF. The CDR3 nucleotides are TGCGCCAGCAGTGACAGGGGATTTCAGCCCCAGCATTTT.

This clone was seen many times. The CDR3 loop is CASSPGQNNSPLHF. For the CDR3, the DNA is TGCGCCAGCAGCCCGGGACAGAATAATTCACCCCTCCACTTT. The gene calls are TRBV4-1 and TRBJ1-6; 7 bases line up with TRBD1. Germline lookup yields CDR1 MGHRA and CDR2 YSYEKL. Trimming at V came to 4 bases and at J to 5 bases, leaving 2 bases not matched to a gene. The CDR3 sequence is 14 residues long.

The chain joins TRBV9 to TRBJ2-7; a weak D match, TRBD2 (6 bases). The CDR3 has 15 amino acids. The germline gives CDR1 SGDLS, CDR2 YYNGEE. Trimming took off 0 bases at V and 4 bases at J, with 14 bases between the two ends. CDR3: CASSVDGGNRYEQYF. CDR3 sequence (DNA): TGTGCCAGCAGCGTAGATGGGGGGAATCGGTACGAGCAGTACTTC.

The J gene is TRBJ2-7, the V gene TRBV6-1; 8 bases match TRBD2. Germline V lookup: CDR1 MNHNS, CDR2 SASEGT. V shed 4 bases, J shed 2 bases, and the junction held 10 bases outside the gene matches. The CDR3 has 16 residues. CDR3 sequence: CASSGGPRGGAYEQYF. The CDR3 bases are TGTGCCAGCAGTGGCGGGCCTCGGGGGGGTGCCTACGAGCAGTACTTC.

The chain is built from TRBV29-1 and TRBJ1-1; possible D gene TRBD1, 6 bases. Deletions cut 5 bases from V and 1 base from J, with 14 bases between. Germline lookup yields CDR1 SQVTM and CDR2 ANQGSEA. The CDR3 has 14 residues. This CDR3 reads CSVPKQGKNTEAFF. CDR3 in DNA: TGCAGCGTTCCTAAACAGGGTAAGAACACTGAAGCTTTCTTT.

J is TRBJ2-1 and V is TRBV6-5; 7 bases map to TRBD1. CDR1 is MNHEY, CDR2 SVGAGI, per germline. CDR3 length: 14 residues. The trim removed 2 bases at V and 6 bases at J, leaving 4 bases unmatched. The CDR3 reads CASSYRQGFNEQFF. CDR3 in DNA: TGTGCCAGCAGTTACCGACAGGGATTCAATGAGCAGTTCTTC.

This clone was recorded a few times. The genes are TRBV7-3 and TRBJ1-1; perhaps TRBD1 as D (5 bases). Deletions cut 2 bases from V and 5 bases from J, with 12 bases between. Per germline, CDR1 SGHTA and CDR2 FQGTGA. The CDR3 covers 14 residues. In DNA, the CDR3 is TGTGCCAGCAGCTTATACGACAAGGGGACTGAAGCTTTCTTT. Protein sequence: CASSLYDKGTEAFF.

The gene calls are TRBV2 and TRBJ1-1, with D unclear. The germline CDR1 and CDR2 sequences are SNHLY and FYNNEI. This CDR3 comprises 12 residues. CDR3 loop: CAAVSGNTEAFF. The CDR3 DNA sequence: TGTGCAGCCGTCTCGGGGAACACTGAAGCTTTCTTT.

V and J are TRBV30 and TRBJ2-3, with TRBD2 matching 9 bases. This CDR3 is 17 amino acids long. The V segment lost 0 bases and the J segment 4 bases; nucleotides outside the gene matches: 11. Germline V lookup: CDR1 GTSNPN, CDR2 SVGIG (reference sequence). Written as DNA, the CDR3 is TGTGCCTGGAGTGTCGGAAGGAGCGGGGGGAGGGCAGATACGCAGTATTTT. Amino acids: CAWSVGRSGGRADTQYF. Based on the CDR3 plus reference TRBV30 and TRBJ2-3, the full variable domain is SQTIHQWPATLVQPVGSPLSLECTVEGTSNPNLYWYRQAAGRGLQLLFYSVGIGQISSEVPQNLSASRPQDRQFILSSKKLLLSDSGFYLCAWSVGRSGGRADTQYFGPGTRLTVL.

The CDR3 sequence is CASSLETSGVYNEQFF. The CDR3 region has the DNA TGCGCCAGCAGCTTGGAGACTAGCGGGGTCTACAATGAGCAGTTCTTC. V and J are TRBV5-1 and TRBJ2-1, with 11 bases matching TRBD2. J lost 3 bases, V lost 0 bases, and 2 bases had no gene match. Looked up from germline, CDR1 is SGHRS and CDR2 is YFSETQ. This CDR3 is 16 amino acids long.

This clone was seen once. This chain connects TRBV6-5 to TRBJ2-5; D not resolved. The length of the CDR3 is 11 residues. The germline CDR1 and CDR2 sequences are MNHEY and SVGAGI. The V end was cut by 11 bases, the J end by 3 bases, with 10 bases between. Here the CDR3 reads CAGRLEETQYF. DNA for the CDR3: TGTGCCGGAAGACTCGAAGAGACCCAGTACTTC.

The chain has TRBV4-2 and TRBJ1-2, with D possibly being TRBD1 (6 bases). Germline V CDR1 and CDR2: LGHNA, YNFKEQ. Between the trimmed V and J ends, which lost 0 bases and 1 base, there was a span of 18 bases. CDR3 length equals 18 residues. CDR3: CASSQDRLNVGGNYGYTF. DNA for the CDR3: TGTGCCAGCAGCCAAGATAGGCTCAATGTAGGGGGTAACTATGGCTACACCTTC.

This chain uses TRBV24-1 with TRBJ2-1; 7 positions match TRBD2. CDR1 is KGHDR and CDR2 is SFDVKD in the germline V gene. CDR3 length equals 14 residues. V lost 0 bases to trimming and J lost 9 bases; unmatched junction nucleotides: 4. CDR3 DNA: TGTGCCACCAGTGATTTGTGGGGAGGGCCTGAGCAGTTCTTC. Translated: CATSDLWGGPEQFF.

V gene TRBV6-5 combines with J gene TRBJ1-6, with D perhaps matching TRBD1 (5 bases). The CDR3 extends over 13 amino acids. The V end was cut by 4 bases, the J end by 11 bases, with 12 bases between. Germline loops: CDR1 MNHEY, CDR2 SVGAGI. Written as DNA, the CDR3 is TGTGCCAGCAGTTCAGGGTCGTTGACACCCCTCCACTTT. Its protein product is CASSSGSLTPLHF.

This chain links TRBV27 with TRBJ1-2; 9 bases align to TRBD1. The length of the CDR3 is 13 residues. Unmatched junction bases numbered 5, after V lost 8 bases and J lost 4 bases. Germline V gene lookup returns CDR1 MNHEY and CDR2 SMNVEV (reference sequence). The CDR3 DNA reads as TGTGCCAGCCGACAGGGGGGGAGCTATGGCTACACCTTC. Its protein product is CASRQGGSYGYTF.

The chain joins TRBV5-1 to TRBJ2-3; possible D gene TRBD2, 6 bases. Between the trimmed V and J ends, which lost 0 bases and 6 bases, there was a span of 20 bases. This CDR3 comprises 17 residues. CDR1 and CDR2 from the germline V gene are SGHRS and YFSETQ. CDR3 sequence: CASSLVPRLPGADTQYF. The CDR3 DNA reads as TGCGCCAGCAGCTTGGTTCCCCGACTCCCGGGAGCCGATACGCAGTATTTT. The whole variable domain, remainder taken from reference TRBV5-1 and TRBJ2-3, is KAGVTQTPRYLIKTRGQQVTLSCSPISGHRSVSWYQQTPGQGLQFLFEYFSETQRNKGNFPGRFSGRQFSNSRSEMNVSTLELGDSALYLCASSLVPRLPGADTQYFGPGTRLTVL.

The chain employs TRBV6-5 and TRBJ2-1; 11 bases fit TRBD2. CDR3 length: 16 residues. V shed 4 bases, J shed 8 bases, and the junction held 10 bases outside the gene matches. Germline-derived CDR1 and CDR2 are MNHEY and SVGAGI. CDR3 amino acids: CASSSFLAGGQYEQFF. In DNA form, the CDR3 reads TGTGCCAGCAGTTCCTTTTTAGCGGGGGGGCAGTATGAGCAGTTCTTC.

The chain carries TRBV5-1 and TRBJ2-1; D is undetermined. Per the germline V gene, CDR1 is SGHRS and CDR2 is YFSETQ. V lost 2 bases to trimming and J lost 0 bases, with 9 bases between them. The CDR3 runs to 15 residues. The CDR3 coding sequence is TGCGCCAGCAGCTTAACCAGTTCCTCCTACAATGAGCAGTTCTTC. Protein product: CASSLTSSSYNEQFF.

CDR3 in DNA: TGTGCCAGCAGCCCCCCCACCGGCAGGGGAGAGGGCTACACCTTC. It is translated as CASSPPTGRGEGYTF. The rearrangement links TRBV5-4 to TRBJ1-2; D perhaps matches TRBD1 (6 bases). CDR1 is SGHNT, CDR2 YYREEE, per germline (reference sequence). Trimming removed 4 bases from V and 8 bases from J, with 21 bases in between. The CDR3 totals 15 residues.

This chain joins TRBV19 and TRBJ2-7; tentatively, D is TRBD2 (5 bases). V gave up 9 bases and J gave up 3 bases, with 18 bases separating them. Germline lookup yields CDR1 LNHDA and CDR2 SQIVND (reference sequence). CDR3 length equals 14 residues. Here the CDR3 reads CARTRPPGNYEQYF. DNA for the CDR3: TGTGCCAGGACCCGTCCCCCCGGGAACTACGAGCAGTACTTC.

J is TRBJ2-7 and V is TRBV6-5, with D hard to call. This CDR3 has 13 residues. Trimming shortened V by 4 bases and J by 4 bases, and 11 bases separated the two germline ends. The V gene's germline CDR1 is MNHEY and CDR2 SVGAGI. The CDR3 loop reads CASSLQFGYEQYF. DNA for the CDR3: TGTGCCAGCAGTTTACAGTTCGGTTACGAGCAGTACTTC.

J is TRBJ2-7 and V is TRBV13; unclear D gene. There are 12 residues in the CDR3. Germline V gene sequence: CDR1 PRHDT, CDR2 FYEKMQ (reference sequence). Trimming took off 1 base at V and 4 bases at J, with 5 bases between the two ends. The CDR3 DNA reads TGTGCCAGCAGCTTAGAAACATACGAGCAGTACTTC. This encodes CASSLETYEQYF.

This chain joins TRBV5-8 and TRBJ2-2; 12 bases match TRBD2. V lost 8 bases, J lost 0 bases, and 5 bases stayed unmatched. CDR1 and CDR2 (germline): SGHTS, YDEGEE. This CDR3 has 16 residues. The CDR3 region is CASKTSGGPNTGELFF. The CDR3 bases are TGTGCCAGTAAAACTAGCGGGGGGCCGAACACCGGGGAGCTGTTTTTT.

The sample holds one count of this clone. The CDR3 is CASSNYRGRYNEQFF. The CDR3 DNA reads TGTGCCAGCAGCAATTACAGGGGGCGGTACAATGAGCAGTTCTTC. The chain recombines TRBV21-1 with TRBJ2-1; TRBD1, the D gene given by the table, was not confirmed from the DNA. TRBV21-1 is a known pseudogene. The CDR3 totals 15 residues.

This rearrangement joins TRBV7-9 to TRBJ1-4; 8 bases agree with TRBD1. The CDR3 has 15 amino acids. The germline CDR1 and CDR2 sequences are SEHNR and FQNEAQ (reference sequence). V trimming: 9 bases; J trimming: 1 base; junction bases outside the gene matches: 7. DNA of the CDR3: TGTGCCAGTACCACAGGGGGTATAACTAATGAAAAACTGTTTTTT. Its translation: CASTTGGITNEKLFF.

The chain has TRBV3-1 (or the pseudogene TRBV3-2) and TRBJ1-5, with 7 bases matching TRBD1. This CDR3 region has 14 residues. Trimming at V came to 4 bases and at J to 2 bases, leaving 2 bases not matched to a gene. The germline gives CDR1 LGHDT, CDR2 YNNKEL (reference sequence). CDR3 in DNA: TGTGCCAGCAGCCCGGGACAGCGCAATCAGCCCCAGCATTTT. It is translated as CASSPGQRNQPQHF.